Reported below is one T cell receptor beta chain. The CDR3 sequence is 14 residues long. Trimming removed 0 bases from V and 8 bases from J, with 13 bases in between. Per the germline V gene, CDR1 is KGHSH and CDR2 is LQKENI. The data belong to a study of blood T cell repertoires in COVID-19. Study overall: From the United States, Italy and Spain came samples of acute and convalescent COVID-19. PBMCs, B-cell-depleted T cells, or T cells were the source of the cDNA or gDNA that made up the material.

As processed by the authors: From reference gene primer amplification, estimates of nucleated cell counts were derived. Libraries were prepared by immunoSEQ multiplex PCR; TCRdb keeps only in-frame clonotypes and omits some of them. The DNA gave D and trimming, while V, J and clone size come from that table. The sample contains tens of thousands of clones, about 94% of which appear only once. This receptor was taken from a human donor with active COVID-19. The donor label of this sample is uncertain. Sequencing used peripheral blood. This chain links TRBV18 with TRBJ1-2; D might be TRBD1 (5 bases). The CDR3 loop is CASSPPLQEGGYTF. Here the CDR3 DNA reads TGTGCCAGCTCACCACCGTTACAGGAGGGAGGCTACACCTTC.